The T cell receptor (beta chain) described here comes from a study of human T cells and chemical hapten exposure. The V and J ends lost 3 bases and 7 bases respectively, with 13 bases between them. The CDR3 covers 14 residues. CDR1 is DFQATT and CDR2 is SNEGSKA in the germline V gene (reference sequence). Time point meaning: pre-sensitization, week 0. The treatment here: therapeutic diphenylcyclopropenone sensitization with weekly scalp DPC. From the RACE reads, TCRdb called clonotypes with MiXCR, one entry per CDR3 protein. The table shows some 200,000 distinct CDR3 sequences, with roughly 30% occurring only once.

The V and J genes are TRBV20-1 and TRBJ1-6; D is perhaps TRBD1 (5 bases). Specimen: whole blood, collected in connection with sensitization to the hapten diphenylcyclopropenone (DPC). This receptor was taken from a young woman with alopecia areata. Some clones in this sample may be carry-over from other donors' samples. The CDR3 sequence is CSASLTDQNSPLHF. The CDR3 nucleotides are TGCAGTGCTAGTTTGACAGATCAGAATTCACCCCTCCACTTT.